Below, 9 T cell receptor beta chains from the same sample are listed, as sequenced in a study of cytomegalovirus exposure and HLA in healthy donors. PCR used 60 Vbeta primers and 13 Jbeta primers. TCRdb keeps only in-frame clones here, not all; method: immunoSEQ multiplex PCR. The table lists under 200,000 clones, around 81% of them singletons. Sequencing used PBMCs. Receptors were obtained from a man aged 40-50 years in good health and CMV-seronegative.

This clone was seen many times. V usage is TRBV7-2 and J usage is TRBJ2-4, with D perhaps matching TRBD1 (6 bases). V was cut by 4 bases and J by 2 bases, with 18 bases left in between. The germline gives CDR1 SGHTA, CDR2 FQGNSA. The CDR3 runs 17 residues. The DNA for the CDR3 is TGTGCCAGCAGCTCATCCCGGGACACCCGGACCAAAAACATTCAGTACTTC. It translates to CASSSSRDTRTKNIQYF.

The genes are TRBV5-4 and TRBJ1-1; possible D gene TRBD1, 6 bases. The V end was cut by 4 bases, the J end by 3 bases, with 13 bases between. The germline V gene has CDR1 SGHNT and CDR2 YYREEE (reference sequence). This CDR3 spans 14 amino acids. CDR3 protein: CASSVSQGHTEAFF. Written as DNA, the CDR3 is TGTGCCAGCAGCGTATCTCAGGGGCACACTGAAGCTTTCTTT.

V gene TRBV10-3 combines with J gene TRBJ1-2, with TRBD1 matching over 9 bases. Germline assignment: CDR1 ENHRY and CDR2 SYGVKD. The V segment lost 6 bases and the J segment 6 bases; nucleotides outside the gene matches: 5. The CDR3 contains 13 residues. The CDR3 protein is CAIRDDRGNGYTF. In DNA, the CDR3 is TGTGCCATCAGAGACGACAGGGGGAATGGCTACACCTTC.

The sample holds one count of this clone. This chain joins TRBV5-4 and TRBJ1-2; 10 bases are a match to TRBD1. Germline values: CDR1 SGHNT, CDR2 YYREEE (reference sequence). The junction had 14 bases not matched to a gene; V was cut back by 4 bases and J by 8 bases. This CDR3 spans 16 amino acids. The CDR3 nucleotides are TGTGCCAGCAGCCGAAACCAGGGACAGGGGCGGTGGGGCTACACCTTC. This gives the protein CASSRNQGQGRWGYTF.

The J gene is TRBJ2-1, the V gene TRBV7-8, with 9 bases aligning to TRBD2. Germline loops: CDR1 SGHVS, CDR2 FQNEAQ. The CDR3 runs to 16 residues. Losses at the gene ends were 0 bases for V and 4 bases for J; bases not matched to a gene: 4. CDR3 loop: CASSLAAGGNYNEQFF. The CDR3 nucleotides read TGTGCCAGCAGCTTAGCGGCGGGAGGGAATTACAATGAGCAGTTCTTC.

This chain connects TRBV9 to TRBJ2-5; D is undetermined. Germline-derived CDR1 and CDR2 are SGDLS and YYNGEE. The CDR3 length is 15 residues. Deletions cut 5 bases from V and 11 bases from J, with 25 bases between. The CDR3 DNA reads TGTGCCAGCAGTCCCTCCGCTTCCGTGGGCCCTCTACAGTACTTC. It is translated as CASSPSASVGPLQYF.

The V and J genes are TRBV6-6 and TRBJ1-2, with 7 bases matching TRBD1. CDR1 and CDR2 (germline): MNHNY, SVGAGI (reference sequence). The V and J ends lost 5 bases and 3 bases, in that order; junction bases with no gene match: 6. This CDR3 spans 14 amino acids. CDR3 DNA sequence: TGTGCCAGCAGTAACCCCGGGACAGACTATGGCTACACCTTC. This gives the protein CASSNPGTDYGYTF.

The chain is built from TRBV4-1 and TRBJ1-2, with 9 bases lining up with TRBD1. Germline loops: CDR1 MGHRA, CDR2 YSYEKL. With V trimmed by 9 bases and J by 1 base, 6 bases remained unmatched. The CDR3 has 14 residues. CDR3 nucleotides: TGCGCCAGTTCTCCGGGACAGGGTAACTATGGCTACACCTTC. It encodes CASSPGQGNYGYTF.

This clone came up once. The chain is built from TRBV30 and TRBJ1-5, with D tentatively TRBD1 (5 bases). With 3 bases removed from V and 0 bases from J, the gap between germline ends came to 12 bases. CDR1 GTSNPN and CDR2 SVGIG come from the germline V gene (reference sequence). The CDR3 runs 15 residues. The CDR3 loop reads CAWSLTVNSNQPQHF. In nucleotides, the CDR3 is TGTGCCTGGAGCCTGACAGTGAATAGCAATCAGCCCCAGCATTTT.